This T cell receptor (beta chain) comes out of a study of patients and donors after allogeneic stem cell transplantation. This clonotype was detected ten times or more. MiXCR, run by TCRdb on the RT-PCR reads, gives a single entry per CDR3 protein. The sample lists roughly 140,000 distinct CDR3 sequences, approximately 35% occurring once. V was clipped by 5 bases and J by 6 bases, with 20 bases between them. The CDR3 totals 16 residues. V and J are TRBV12-3 or TRBV12-4 and TRBJ1-5; D gene uncertain. The source is a human donor who was either an allogeneic HSCT recipient or a stem cell or donor lymphocyte infusion donor (not recorded which). It is not recorded whose cells these are; they may come from a transplant donor. The sequencing sample was made of blood, either unsorted or a sorted T cell fraction (not recorded which). For the CDR3, the DNA is TGTGCCAGCAGTCCTCGGGCAGAGCGAAGACTTCAGCCCCAGCATTTT. Protein: CASSPRAERRLQPQHF.